This T cell receptor beta chain was captured in a study of regulatory T cells in long-lasting Graves disease. This clonotype was detected a few times. Its antigen is unidentified. Arm-PCR of CDR3 regions with iRepertoire HTBI primers generated TCR beta libraries. Each CDR3 protein is one row after TCRdb ran MiXCR on the multiplex PCR reads. The sample shows 240,000 or so distinct CDR3 sequences, 20% to 25% of them seen only once. Per the germline V gene, CDR1 is LNHDA and CDR2 is SQIVND (reference sequence). This CDR3 comprises 16 residues. Trimming pared 0 bases from V and 0 bases from J, leaving 9 bases between. Whole-study results and caveats: Persistent disease preferred TRBV28, TRBJ1-2 and TRBJ2-5; new disease, TRBV20-1 and TRBJ2-1.

Time point indicated: newly diagnosed GD, antithyroid drugs for less than 3 months. PBMC-extracted RNA yielded the TCR library. Sample: peripheral blood mononuclear cells (PBMCs), taken at new diagnosis, from a patient treated with antithyroid drugs. The chain has TRBV19 and TRBJ2-4, with D unresolved. This receptor was identified in a female donor with Graves disease. CDR3 in DNA: TGTGCCAGTAGTATAGAGGGCGTGAGAGCCAAAAACATTCAGTACTTC. It is translated as CASSIEGVRAKNIQYF.